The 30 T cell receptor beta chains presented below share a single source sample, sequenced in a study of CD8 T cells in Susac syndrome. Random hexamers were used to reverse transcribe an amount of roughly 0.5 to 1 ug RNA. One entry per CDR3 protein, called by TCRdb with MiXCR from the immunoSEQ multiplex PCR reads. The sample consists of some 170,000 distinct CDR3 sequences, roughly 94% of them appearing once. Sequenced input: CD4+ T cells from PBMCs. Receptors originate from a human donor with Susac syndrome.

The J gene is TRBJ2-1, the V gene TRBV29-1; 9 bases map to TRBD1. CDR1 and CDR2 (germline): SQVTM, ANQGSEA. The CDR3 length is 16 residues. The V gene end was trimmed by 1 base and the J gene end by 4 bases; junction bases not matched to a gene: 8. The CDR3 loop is CSVEVATGGIYNEQFF. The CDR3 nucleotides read TGCAGCGTTGAAGTCGCAACAGGGGGCATATACAATGAGCAGTTCTTC.

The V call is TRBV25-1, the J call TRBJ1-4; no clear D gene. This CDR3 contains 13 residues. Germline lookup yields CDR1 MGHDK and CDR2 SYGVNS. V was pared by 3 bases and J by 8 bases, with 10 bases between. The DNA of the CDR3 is TGTGCCAGCAGTGACCGGGAACAAGAAAAACTGTTTTTT. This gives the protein CASSDREQEKLFF. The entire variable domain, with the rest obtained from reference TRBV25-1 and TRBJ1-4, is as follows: EADIYQTPRYLVIGTGKKITLECSQTMGHDKMYWYQQDPGMELHLIHYSYGVNSTEKGDLSSESTVSRIRTEHFPLTLESARPSHTSQYLCASSDREQEKLFFGSGTQLSVL.

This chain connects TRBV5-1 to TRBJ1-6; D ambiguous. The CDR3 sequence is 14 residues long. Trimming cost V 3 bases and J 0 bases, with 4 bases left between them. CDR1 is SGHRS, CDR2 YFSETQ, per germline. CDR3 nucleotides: TGCGCCAGCAGCTACAGCTCCTATAATTCACCCCTCCACTTT. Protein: CASSYSSYNSPLHF.

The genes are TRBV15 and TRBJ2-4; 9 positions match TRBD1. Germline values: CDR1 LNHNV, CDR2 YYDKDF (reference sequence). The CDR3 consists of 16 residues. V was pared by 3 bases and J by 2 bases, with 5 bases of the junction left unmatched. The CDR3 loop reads CATSRDRGASKNIQYF. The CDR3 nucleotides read TGTGCCACCAGCAGGGACAGGGGAGCGTCCAAAAACATTCAGTACTTC.

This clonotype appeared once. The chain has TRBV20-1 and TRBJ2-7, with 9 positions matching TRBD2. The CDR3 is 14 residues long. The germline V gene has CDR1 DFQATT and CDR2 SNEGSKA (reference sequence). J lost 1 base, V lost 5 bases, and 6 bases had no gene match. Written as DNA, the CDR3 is TGCAGTGCTCAAACTAGCGGGTCGTCCTACGAGCAGTACTTC. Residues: CSAQTSGSSYEQYF.

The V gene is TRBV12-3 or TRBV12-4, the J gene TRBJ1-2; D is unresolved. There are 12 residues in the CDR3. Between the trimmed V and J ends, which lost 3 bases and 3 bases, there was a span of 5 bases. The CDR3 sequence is CASSFLDYGYTF. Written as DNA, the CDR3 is TGTGCCAGCAGTTTTCTCGACTATGGCTACACCTTC.

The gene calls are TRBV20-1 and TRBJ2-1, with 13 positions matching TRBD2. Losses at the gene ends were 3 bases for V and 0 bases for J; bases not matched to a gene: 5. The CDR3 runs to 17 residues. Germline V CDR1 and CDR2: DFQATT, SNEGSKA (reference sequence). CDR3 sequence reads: CSARGWTSGSSYNEQFF. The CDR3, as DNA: TGCAGTGCTAGGGGGTGGACTAGCGGGAGCTCCTACAATGAGCAGTTCTTC.

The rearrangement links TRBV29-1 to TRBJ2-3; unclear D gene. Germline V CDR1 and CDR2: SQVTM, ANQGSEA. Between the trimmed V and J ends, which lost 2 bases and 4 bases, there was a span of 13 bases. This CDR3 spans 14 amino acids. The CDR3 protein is CSVEPPRIPDTQYF. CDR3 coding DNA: TGCAGCGTTGAACCACCAAGGATACCAGATACGCAGTATTTT.

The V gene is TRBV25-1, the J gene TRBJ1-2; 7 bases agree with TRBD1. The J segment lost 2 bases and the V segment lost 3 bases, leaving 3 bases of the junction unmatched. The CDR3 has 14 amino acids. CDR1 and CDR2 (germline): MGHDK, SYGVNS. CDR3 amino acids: CASSDYRGNYGYTF. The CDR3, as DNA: TGTGCCAGCAGTGATTACAGGGGAAACTATGGCTACACCTTC.

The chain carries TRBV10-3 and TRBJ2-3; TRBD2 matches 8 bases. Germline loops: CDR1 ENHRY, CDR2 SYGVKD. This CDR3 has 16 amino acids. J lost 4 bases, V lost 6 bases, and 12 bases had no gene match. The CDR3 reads CAIRSAGSGDSDTQYF. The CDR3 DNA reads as TGTGCCATCAGGTCGGCTGGTAGCGGGGACTCAGATACGCAGTATTTT.

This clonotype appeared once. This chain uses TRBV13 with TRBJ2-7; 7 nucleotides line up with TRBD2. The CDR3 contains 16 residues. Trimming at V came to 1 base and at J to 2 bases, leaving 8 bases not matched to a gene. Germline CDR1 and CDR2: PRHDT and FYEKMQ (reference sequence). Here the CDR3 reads CASSLDGRGGAYEQYF. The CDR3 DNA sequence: TGTGCCAGCAGCTTAGATGGGAGGGGAGGGGCCTACGAGCAGTACTTC.

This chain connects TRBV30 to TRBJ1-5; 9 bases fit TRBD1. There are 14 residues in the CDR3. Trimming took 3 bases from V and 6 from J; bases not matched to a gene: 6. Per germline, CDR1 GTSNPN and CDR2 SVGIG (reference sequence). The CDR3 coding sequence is TGTGCCTGGAGGAAAACAGGGGGCGGTCAGCCCCAGCATTTT. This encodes CAWRKTGGGQPQHF.

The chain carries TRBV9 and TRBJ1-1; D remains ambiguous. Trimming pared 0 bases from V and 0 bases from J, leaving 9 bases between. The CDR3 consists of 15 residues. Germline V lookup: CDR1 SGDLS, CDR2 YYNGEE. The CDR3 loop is CASSVVGNVNTEAFF. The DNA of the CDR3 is TGTGCCAGCAGCGTAGTCGGGAACGTGAACACTGAAGCTTTCTTT.

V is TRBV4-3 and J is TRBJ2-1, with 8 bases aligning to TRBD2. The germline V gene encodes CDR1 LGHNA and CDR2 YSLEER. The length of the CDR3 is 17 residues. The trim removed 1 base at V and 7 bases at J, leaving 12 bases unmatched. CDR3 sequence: CASSQARWRGGRNEQFF. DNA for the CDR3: TGCGCCAGCAGCCAAGCCCGGTGGAGGGGCGGGAGGAATGAGCAGTTCTTC.

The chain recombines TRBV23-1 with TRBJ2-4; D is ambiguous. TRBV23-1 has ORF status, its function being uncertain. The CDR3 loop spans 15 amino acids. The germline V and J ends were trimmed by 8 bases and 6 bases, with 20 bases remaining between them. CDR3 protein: CASCRVEKKGNIQYF. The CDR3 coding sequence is TGCGCCAGCTGCCGGGTGGAAAAAAAAGGAAACATTCAGTACTTC.

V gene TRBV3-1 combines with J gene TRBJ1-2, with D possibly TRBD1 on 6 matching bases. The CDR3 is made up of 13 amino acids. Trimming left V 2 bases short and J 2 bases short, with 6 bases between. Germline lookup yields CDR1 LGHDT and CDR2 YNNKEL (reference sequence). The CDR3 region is CASSQQGNYGYTF. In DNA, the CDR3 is TGTGCCAGCAGCCAACAGGGGAACTATGGCTACACCTTC.

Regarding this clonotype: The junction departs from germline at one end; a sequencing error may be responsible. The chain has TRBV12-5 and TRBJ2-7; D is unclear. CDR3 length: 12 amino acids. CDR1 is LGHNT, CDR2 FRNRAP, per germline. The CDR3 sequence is CASAWLVSNRMF. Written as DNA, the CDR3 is TGTGCTAGTGCTTGGCTAGTTTCGAATCGAATGTTC.

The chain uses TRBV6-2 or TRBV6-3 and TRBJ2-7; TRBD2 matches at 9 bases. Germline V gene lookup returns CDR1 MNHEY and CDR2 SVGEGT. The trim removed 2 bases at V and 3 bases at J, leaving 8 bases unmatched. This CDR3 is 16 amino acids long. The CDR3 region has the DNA TGTGCCAGCAGTTACCGGCGTGGGACTAGCCTCTACGAGCAGTACTTC. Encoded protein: CASSYRRGTSLYEQYF.

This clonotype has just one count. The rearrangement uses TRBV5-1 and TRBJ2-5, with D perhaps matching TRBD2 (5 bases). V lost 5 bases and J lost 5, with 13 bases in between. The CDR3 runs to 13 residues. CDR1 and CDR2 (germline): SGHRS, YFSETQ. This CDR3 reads CASSSGIRETQYF. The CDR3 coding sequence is TGCGCCAGCAGTTCGGGAATACGGGAGACCCAGTACTTC.

CDR3 in amino acids: CASSEGLTPYEQYF. In DNA, the CDR3 is TGTGCCAGCAGTGAAGGCCTCACCCCCTACGAGCAGTACTTC. The J gene is TRBJ2-7, the V gene TRBV2; D is unclear. This CDR3 has 14 residues. Looked up from germline, CDR1 is SNHLY and CDR2 is FYNNEI. V was shortened by 1 base and J by 2 bases, with 9 bases between the two germline ends.

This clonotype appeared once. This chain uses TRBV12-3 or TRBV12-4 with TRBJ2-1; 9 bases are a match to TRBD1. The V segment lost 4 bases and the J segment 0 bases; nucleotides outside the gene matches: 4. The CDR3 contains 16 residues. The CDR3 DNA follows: TGTGCCAGCAGTTGGTCGACAGGGGGCTCCTACAATGAGCAGTTCTTC. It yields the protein CASSWSTGGSYNEQFF.

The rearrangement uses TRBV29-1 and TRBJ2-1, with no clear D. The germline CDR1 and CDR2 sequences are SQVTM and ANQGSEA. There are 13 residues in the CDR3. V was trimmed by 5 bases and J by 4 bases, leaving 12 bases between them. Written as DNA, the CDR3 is TGCAGCGTTTTTTTGCCTCCTTACAATGAGCAGTTCTTC. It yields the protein CSVFLPPYNEQFF.

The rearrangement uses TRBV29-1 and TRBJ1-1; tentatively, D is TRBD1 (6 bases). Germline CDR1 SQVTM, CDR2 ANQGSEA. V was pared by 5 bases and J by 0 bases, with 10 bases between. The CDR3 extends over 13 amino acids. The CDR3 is CSVTGRVNTEAFF. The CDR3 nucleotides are TGCAGCGTTACAGGGAGAGTGAACACTGAAGCTTTCTTT.

The CDR3 coding sequence is TGTGCCAGCCCCCCCCTAGGGGAGTTGCTAGTCAGCTCCTACGAGCAGTACTTC. Protein product: CASPPLGELLVSSYEQYF. This chain uses TRBV21-1 with TRBJ2-7; the table gives TRBD2 as D, unverified against the DNA. TRBV21-1 has pseudogene status. The CDR3 sequence is 18 residues long.

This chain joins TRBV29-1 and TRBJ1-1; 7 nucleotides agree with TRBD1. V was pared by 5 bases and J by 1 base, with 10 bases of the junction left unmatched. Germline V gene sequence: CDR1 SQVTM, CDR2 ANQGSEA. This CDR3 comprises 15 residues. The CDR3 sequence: CSVWEQGLRNTEAFF. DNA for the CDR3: TGCAGCGTTTGGGAACAGGGGCTACGGAACACTGAAGCTTTCTTT.

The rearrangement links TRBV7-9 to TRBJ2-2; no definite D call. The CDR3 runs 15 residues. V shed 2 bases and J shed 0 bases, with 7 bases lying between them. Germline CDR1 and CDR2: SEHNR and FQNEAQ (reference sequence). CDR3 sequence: CASSLITSNTGELFF. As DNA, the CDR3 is TGTGCCAGCAGCTTAATAACCTCGAACACCGGGGAGCTGTTTTTT.

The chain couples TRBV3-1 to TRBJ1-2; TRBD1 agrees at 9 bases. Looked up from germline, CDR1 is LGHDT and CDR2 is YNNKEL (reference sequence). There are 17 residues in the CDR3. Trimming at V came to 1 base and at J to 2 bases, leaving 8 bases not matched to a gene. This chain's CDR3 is CASSQGPGTGTNYGYTF. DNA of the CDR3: TGTGCCAGCAGCCAAGGTCCCGGGACAGGGACCAACTATGGCTACACCTTC.

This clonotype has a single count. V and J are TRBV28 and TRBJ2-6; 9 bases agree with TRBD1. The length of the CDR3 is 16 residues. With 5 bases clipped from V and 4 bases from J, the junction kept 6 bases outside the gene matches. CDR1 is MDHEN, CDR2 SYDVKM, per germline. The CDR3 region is CASSRIQGAGANVLTF. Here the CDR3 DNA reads TGTGCCAGCAGTCGGATACAGGGGGCAGGGGCCAACGTCCTGACTTTC.

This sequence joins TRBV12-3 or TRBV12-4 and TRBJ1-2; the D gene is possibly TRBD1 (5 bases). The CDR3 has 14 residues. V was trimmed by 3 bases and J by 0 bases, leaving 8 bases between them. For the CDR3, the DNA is TGTGCCAGCAGTTTGGGGCACGCTAACTATGGCTACACCTTC. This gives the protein CASSLGHANYGYTF.

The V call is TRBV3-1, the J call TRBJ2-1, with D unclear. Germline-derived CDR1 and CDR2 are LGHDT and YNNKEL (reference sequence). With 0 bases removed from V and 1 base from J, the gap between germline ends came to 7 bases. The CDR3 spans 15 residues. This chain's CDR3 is CASSQEGASYNEQFF. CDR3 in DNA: TGTGCCAGCAGCCAAGAAGGCGCTTCCTACAATGAGCAGTTCTTC.